A single sample is the source of the 30 T cell receptor beta chains below, sequenced in a study of immune evolution from preneoplasia to lung adenocarcinoma. The method was immunoSEQ multiplex PCR; TCRdb's version includes in-frame clones alone and lacks a portion of them. The sample comprises fewer than 8,500 clones, more than 75% of which are singletons, and around 8.7% rests with the top ten. Sequenced material: FFPE minimally invasive lung adenocarcinoma tissue. These receptors were collected from a donor at least 70 years old with lung adenocarcinoma.

The chain couples TRBV4-2 to TRBJ2-7; D may correspond to TRBD1 or TRBD2 (6 bases each). Trimming took off 2 bases at V and 0 bases at J, with 14 bases between the two ends. This CDR3 is built from 16 residues. The germline V gene encodes CDR1 LGHNA and CDR2 YNFKEQ. In nucleotides, the CDR3 is TGTGCCAGCAGCCAAATGGGGGGCGACAGCTCCTACGAGCAGTACTTC. It encodes CASSQMGGDSSYEQYF.

The rearrangement links TRBV5-1 to TRBJ2-3; perhaps TRBD2 as D (5 bases). The ends were cut back, 2 bases at V and 2 bases at J, with 12 bases in the middle. The germline gives CDR1 SGHRS, CDR2 YFSETQ. CDR3 size: 15 residues. The CDR3 region is CASSLSGRTTDTQYF. As DNA, the CDR3 is TGCGCCAGCAGCTTAAGCGGACGGACCACAGATACGCAGTATTTT.

The genes are TRBV25-1 and TRBJ1-4, with D possibly TRBD1 on 6 matching bases. Looked up from germline, CDR1 is MGHDK and CDR2 is SYGVNS. V gave up 9 bases and J gave up 8 bases, with 19 bases separating them. The CDR3 totals 14 residues. CDR3 in amino acids: CASAWGGPLEKLFF. In DNA, the CDR3 is TGTGCCAGTGCCTGGGGGGGCCCTTTGGAAAAACTGTTTTTT.

The chain uses TRBV27 and TRBJ2-7, with TRBD2 identical over 7 bases. After removal of 6 bases from V and 4 bases from J, the junction contained 6 bases not matched to a gene. The CDR3 totals 13 residues. Per the germline V gene, CDR1 is MNHEY and CDR2 is SMNVEV (reference sequence). CDR3 region: CASRGAGLYEQYF. CDR3 DNA sequence: TGTGCCAGCAGGGGAGCGGGGTTGTACGAGCAGTACTTC.

This clone was seen just once. The rearrangement joins TRBV9 to TRBJ2-2; the match to TRBD1 covers 8 bases. The CDR3 contains 16 residues. The germline V gene encodes CDR1 SGDLS and CDR2 YYNGEE. The junction had 4 bases not matched to a gene; V was cut back by 0 bases and J by 3 bases. CDR3 sequence (DNA): TGTGCCAGCAGCGTAGATTCAGGGGGCTACACCGGGGAGCTGTTTTTT. It yields the protein CASSVDSGGYTGELFF.

In this sample, this clone is medium-sized. The chain combines TRBV29-1 with TRBJ2-7; 12 positions match TRBD1. The CDR3 is 16 residues long. CDR1 is SQVTM, CDR2 ANQGSEA, per germline. V lost 5 bases, J lost 7 bases, and 15 bases stayed unmatched. CDR3 in amino acids: CSVIPGSGQGASEQYF. The CDR3, as DNA: TGCAGCGTTATTCCCGGTTCGGGACAGGGGGCGTCAGAGCAGTACTTC.

The J gene is TRBJ2-3, the V gene TRBV27, with 7 bases matching TRBD1. The CDR3 has 14 amino acids. Germline CDR1 reads MNHEY; CDR2 reads SMNVEV (reference sequence). V lost 6 bases to trimming and J lost 2 bases; unmatched junction nucleotides: 5. In nucleotides, the CDR3 is TGTGCCAGCAGGAGAGGGGGCGCCACAGATACGCAGTATTTT. It specifies CASRRGGATDTQYF.

The chain links TRBV28 to TRBJ2-7; 10 positions match TRBD2. CDR1 MDHEN and CDR2 SYDVKM come from the germline V gene. The CDR3 totals 15 residues. Unmatched junction bases numbered 10, after V lost 5 bases and J lost 6 bases. The CDR3 loop is CASSALSGRAGEQYF. The CDR3, as DNA: TGTGCCAGCAGTGCTCTCAGCGGGAGGGCTGGCGAGCAGTACTTC. The whole variable domain, remainder taken from reference TRBV28 and TRBJ2-7, is DVKVTQSSRYLVKRTGEKVFLECVQDMDHENMFWYRQDPGLGLRLIYFSYDVKMKEKGDIPEGYSVSREKKERFSLILESASTNQTSMYLCASSALSGRAGEQYFGPGTRLTVT.

The rearrangement uses TRBV12-5 and TRBJ2-6; the match to TRBD1 covers 10 bases. Germline-derived CDR1 and CDR2 are LGHNT and FRNRAP. CDR3 length equals 21 residues. J gave up 0 bases and V 0 bases, and 11 bases lay outside the gene matches. The CDR3 is CASGLVRFSGQGPSGANVLTF. The CDR3 region has the DNA TGTGCTAGTGGTTTGGTACGATTCTCGGGACAGGGGCCCTCTGGGGCCAACGTCCTGACTTTC.

The chain recombines TRBV5-1 with TRBJ2-3, with D possibly being TRBD1 (6 bases). Trimming took off 1 base at V and 1 base at J, with 13 bases between the two ends. From germline, CDR1 is SGHRS and CDR2 YFSETQ. This CDR3 is built from 16 residues. Here the CDR3 DNA reads TGCGCCAGCAGCTTGAGGGTGAGGACAGGCACAGATACGCAGTATTTT. Translation gives CASSLRVRTGTDTQYF.

The chain employs TRBV7-5 and TRBJ2-4; the table's D call, TRBD2, was not checked against the DNA. TRBV7-5 is a known pseudogene. The CDR3 extends over 17 amino acids. CDR3 loop: CARSLGSGRALKNIQYF. DNA for the CDR3: TGTGCCAGAAGCTTGGGCAGCGGGAGGGCGCTCAAAAACATTCAGTACTTC.

This sequence joins TRBV7-9 and TRBJ2-7, with D perhaps given as TRBD1 or TRBD2 (5 bases each). Trimming took 5 bases from V and 0 from J, leaving 14 bases between them. The length of the CDR3 is 15 residues. The germline V gene encodes CDR1 SEHNR and CDR2 FQNEAQ (reference sequence). The DNA for the CDR3 is TGTGCCAGCAGCCGCGCCGGGACGCTCTCCTACGAGCAGTACTTC. This codes for CASSRAGTLSYEQYF.

This clone has just a few counts. This rearrangement joins TRBV29-1 to TRBJ2-7; 8 bases are a match to TRBD2. Germline V gives CDR1 SQVTM, CDR2 ANQGSEA. Unmatched junction bases numbered 4, after V lost 6 bases and J lost 0 bases. The CDR3 spans 13 residues. The CDR3 bases are TGCAGCGTCGTAGCGGGAAGCTCCTACGAGCAGTACTTC. Its protein is CSVVAGSSYEQYF.

The V call is TRBV11-2, the J call TRBJ1-4; 7 positions agree with TRBD1. CDR1 is SGHAT and CDR2 is FQNNGV in the germline V gene. The CDR3 runs 17 residues. The J segment lost 7 bases and the V segment lost 4 bases, leaving 15 bases of the junction unmatched. CDR3 amino acids: CASSSGTVRQLGEKLFF. The DNA of the CDR3 is TGTGCCAGCAGCTCCGGGACAGTCCGCCAACTAGGTGAAAAACTGTTTTTT.

As DNA, the CDR3 is TGTGCCAGCAGCCGCCTCGACTACTACGAGCAGTACTTC. This sequence encodes CASSRLDYYEQYF. The rearrangement joins TRBV28 to TRBJ2-7, with TRBD2 as a possible D gene (5 bases). Germline-derived CDR1 and CDR2 are MDHEN and SYDVKM. Trimming pared 6 bases from V and 3 bases from J, leaving 12 bases between. This CDR3 region has 13 residues.

The chain has TRBV15 and TRBJ2-2; D ambiguous. The germline gives CDR1 LNHNV, CDR2 YYDKDF (reference sequence). Between the trimmed V and J ends, which lost 1 base and 5 bases, there was a span of 8 bases. The CDR3 spans 14 residues. CDR3 protein: CATSRASSTGELFF. DNA of the CDR3: TGTGCCACCAGCAGAGCCTCGTCGACCGGGGAGCTGTTTTTT.

The gene calls are TRBV27 and TRBJ2-7; maybe TRBD1 (5 bases). The V end was cut by 2 bases, the J end by 2 bases, with 13 bases between. The CDR3 is made up of 15 amino acids. Germline V gives CDR1 MNHEY, CDR2 SMNVEV (reference sequence). CDR3 DNA sequence: TGTGCCAGCAGTTTAAGGGGATCCTTTCCCTACGAGCAGTACTTC. Protein product: CASSLRGSFPYEQYF.

The chain has TRBV6-4 and TRBJ2-7; 8 bases align to TRBD2. The ends lost 3 bases at V and 0 bases at J; junction bases unmatched: 4. CDR3 length: 15 residues. From germline, CDR1 is MRHNA and CDR2 SNTAGT. Here the CDR3 reads CASSELAASSYEQYF. The CDR3 DNA sequence: TGTGCCAGCAGTGAACTAGCGGCGAGCTCCTACGAGCAGTACTTC.

This clone appeared a single time. A junction end diverges from the germline sequence, so it may reflect a read error. The chain carries TRBV28 and TRBJ1-3; D is possibly TRBD1 (5 bases). Germline V gives CDR1 MDHEN, CDR2 SYDVKM. The CDR3 has 14 amino acids. The CDR3 DNA reads as TGTGCGAGCAAAGGCGGGGGGTACGGAAACACCATATATTTT. This gives the protein CASKGGGYGNTIYF.

The gene calls are TRBV6-5 and TRBJ2-7; a weak D match, TRBD1 (6 bases). The V gene's germline CDR1 is MNHEY and CDR2 SVGAGI. Trimming shortened V by 4 bases and J by 2 bases, and 12 bases separated the two germline ends. The CDR3 runs 14 residues. Written as DNA, the CDR3 is TGTGCCAGCAGTTTAACCAGGGGAACCTACGAGCAGTACTTC. Its translation: CASSLTRGTYEQYF.

The chain uses TRBV6-4 and TRBJ1-4; 10 nucleotides match TRBD1. This CDR3 has 14 residues. J was trimmed by 8 bases and V by 4 bases; bases with no gene match: 4. Germline assignment: CDR1 MRHNA and CDR2 SNTAGT. The CDR3 region is CASSVGTGVEKLFF. The CDR3 bases are TGTGCCAGCAGTGTCGGGACAGGGGTGGAAAAACTGTTTTTT.

This chain uses TRBV7-9 with TRBJ2-3, with D possibly matching TRBD1 (6 bases). This CDR3 spans 15 amino acids. Trimming stripped 5 bases from V and 2 bases from J, with 14 bases between. Germline values: CDR1 SEHNR, CDR2 FQNEAQ (reference sequence). The DNA for the CDR3 is TGTGCCAGCAGCCCCTACTCAGGGGTCACAGATACGCAGTATTTT. This encodes CASSPYSGVTDTQYF. The whole variable domain, filled in from reference TRBV7-9 and TRBJ2-3, reads DTGVSQNPRHKITKRGQNVTFRCDPISEHNRLYWYRQTLGQGPEFLTYFQNEAQLEKSRLLSDRFSAERPKGSFSTLEIQRTEQGDSAMYLCASSPYSGVTDTQYFGPGTRLTVL.

The chain uses TRBV18 and TRBJ1-2; a weak D match, TRBD1 (5 bases). Germline V gene sequence: CDR1 KGHSH, CDR2 LQKENI. Trimming shortened V by 1 base and J by 4 bases, and 13 bases separated the two germline ends. CDR3 length: 15 residues. This chain's CDR3 is CASSPQVEGIYGYTF. CDR3 nucleotide sequence: TGTGCCAGCTCACCACAGGTGGAGGGGATCTATGGCTACACCTTC.

The V call is TRBV5-6, the J call TRBJ2-1; 9 bases match TRBD2. The V and J ends lost 1 base and 4 bases, in that order; junction bases with no gene match: 3. The V gene's germline CDR1 is SGHDT and CDR2 YYEEEE. The CDR3 runs 15 residues. As DNA, the CDR3 is TGTGCCAGCAGCTTGATGACTAGCGGTTACAATGAGCAGTTCTTC. This gives the protein CASSLMTSGYNEQFF.

This clone was seen once. This sequence joins TRBV20-1 and TRBJ1-2; the D is unclear. Germline V gene lookup returns CDR1 DFQATT and CDR2 SNEGSKA (reference sequence). This CDR3 has 11 amino acids. Trimming left V 1 base short and J 4 bases short, with 4 bases between. CDR3 protein: CSARGTYGYTF. DNA of the CDR3: TGCAGTGCTAGAGGCACCTATGGCTACACCTTC.

In regard to this clone: This sample includes further DNA sequences coding for the same CDR3. The chain uses TRBV6-6 and TRBJ1-1; D is undetermined. V dropped 6 bases and J dropped 1 base, with 9 bases sitting between them. The CDR3 is made up of 13 amino acids. Germline CDR1 MNHNY, CDR2 SVGAGI (reference sequence). CDR3: CASSIPGNTEAFF. The CDR3 DNA reads as TGTGCCAGCAGCATACCAGGGAACACTGAAGCTTTCTTT.

The chain couples TRBV14 to TRBJ2-1; TRBD1 agrees at 7 bases. Germline V gives CDR1 SGHDN, CDR2 FVKESK. This CDR3 is built from 19 residues. With V trimmed by 2 bases and J by 1 base, 14 bases remained unmatched. CDR3 sequence: CASSQSYPRQGLSYNEQFF. The CDR3 coding sequence is TGTGCCAGCAGCCAATCTTACCCCCGACAGGGCCTATCCTACAATGAGCAGTTCTTC.

The chain uses TRBV28 and TRBJ1-1, with 7 bases matching TRBD1. CDR3 length: 15 amino acids. Germline loops: CDR1 MDHEN, CDR2 SYDVKM. Losses at the gene ends were 5 bases for V and 5 bases for J; bases not matched to a gene: 11. Here the CDR3 reads CASSIQGYVKTEAFF. CDR3 DNA: TGTGCCAGCAGTATACAGGGGTATGTTAAAACTGAAGCTTTCTTT.

J is TRBJ1-2 and V is TRBV7-9; 10 nucleotides align to TRBD1. The CDR3 is 13 residues long. With 3 bases clipped from V and 7 bases from J, the junction kept 2 bases outside the gene matches. The germline V gene has CDR1 SEHNR and CDR2 FQNEAQ (reference sequence). CDR3 sequence: CASSLGTGVGYTF. CDR3 sequence (DNA): TGTGCCAGCAGCTTGGGGACAGGGGTTGGCTACACCTTC.

As to this clone: This specimen includes other DNA sequences encoding the same CDR3. This sequence joins TRBV6-1 and TRBJ1-2; D is unclear. The germline V and J ends were trimmed by 1 base and 4 bases, with 10 bases remaining between them. There are 14 residues in the CDR3. CDR1 and CDR2 from the germline V gene are MNHNS and SASEGT. The CDR3, as DNA: TGTGCCAGCAGTGAAGGTCCCGGGATCTATGGCTACACCTTC. As protein: CASSEGPGIYGYTF.